A selection of T cell receptor beta chains follows, all from one sample in a study of blood T cell repertoires in COVID-19. Assay used: immunoSEQ multiplex PCR; TCRdb lists only in-frame clones, some missing. The table shows some 52,000 clones, with around 86% occurring only once. Sequenced input: peripheral blood. Source of these receptors: a human donor in a cohort sampled during active COVID-19. Each CDR3 is given with its conserved first and last residue. A D gene is named only where the DNA matches it firmly. Size tells how often a clone was seen (once, few, many) or the class of an expanded clone, and some rows leave it out.

d_gene	j_gene	abundance	v_gene	CDR3nt	CDR3aa
.	TRBJ2-3	.	TRBV29-1	TGCAGCGTGTCAGGGTCAGATACGCAGTATTTT	CSVSGSDTQYF
.	TRBJ2-7	.	TRBV27	TGTGCCAGCAGTTTCCCGGGACACGGAAACGAGCAGTACTTC	CASSFPGHGNEQYF
.	TRBJ1-1	.	TRBV4-1	TGCGCCAGCAGCTCCCCTGGGCAGAACACTGAAGCTTTCTTT	CASSSPGQNTEAFF
TRBD1	TRBJ2-7	.	TRBV30	TGTGCCTGGGGTACAGGGGGCTCCTACGAGCAGTACTTC	CAWGTGGSYEQYF
.	TRBJ2-7	.	TRBV2	TGTGCCAGCACGAAAAACGGGCAGGGCTACGAGCAGTACTTC	CASTKNGQGYEQYF
TRBD2	TRBJ2-7	.	TRBV7-9	TGTGCCAGCAGCCTCTATACCGGGACTAGCGGGAGTAACGAGCAGTACTTC	CASSLYTGTSGSNEQYF
.	TRBJ2-5	.	TRBV7-9	TGTGCCAGCAGCTTATGGCAGACGGGTCAAGAGACCCAGTACTTC	CASSLWQTGQETQYF
.	TRBJ2-7	.	TRBV19	TGTGCCAGTAGTCCCGAGGCACTCCGCGAGCAGTACTTC	CASSPEALREQYF
TRBD2	TRBJ2-3	.	TRBV9	TGTGCCAGCAGCGTAGCAACCCCTAGCGGGAGGACAGATACGCAGTATTTT	CASSVATPSGRTDTQYF
.	TRBJ2-7	.	TRBV4-1	TGCGCCAGCAGGTCGGAGTTACTCTCCTACGAGCAGTACTTC	CASRSELLSYEQYF
.	TRBJ1-3	.	TRBV5-8	TGTGCCAGCACCAGATTCCCCCGCTCTGGAAACACCATATATTTT	CASTRFPRSGNTIYF
TRBD2	TRBJ2-1	.	TRBV5-6	TGTGCCAGCAGCAATAGCGGGGGGGCGGATTACAATGAGCAGTTCTTC	CASSNSGGADYNEQFF
.	TRBJ1-1	.	TRBV14	TGTGCCAGCAGCCAAATTTGGGGCCACACTGAAGCTTTCTTT	CASSQIWGHTEAFF
TRBD2	TRBJ2-3	.	TRBV19	TGTGCCAGTAGTATCGGCGGGGGAGGCTGGACAGATACGCAGTATTTT	CASSIGGGGWTDTQYF
TRBD2	TRBJ2-5	.	TRBV7-9	TGTGCCAGCAGCTTAGCGGGGGGGAGCCAAGAGACCCAGTACTTC	CASSLAGGSQETQYF
TRBD1	TRBJ2-5	once	TRBV6-5	TGTGCCAGCAGTTTACAGGGGACCCAGAGGGAGACCCAGTACTTC	CASSLQGTQRETQYF
TRBD2	TRBJ2-5	many	TRBV7-9	TGTGCCAGCAGCTCTCTAGCGGGAGGGCCGGGTGAGACCCAGTACTTC	CASSSLAGGPGETQYF
TRBD2	TRBJ2-5	.	TRBV5-1	TGCGCCAGCAGCTACGGGACTAGCGGGAGCGGGGAGACCCAGTACTTC	CASSYGTSGSGETQYF
.	TRBJ2-7	.	TRBV2	TGTGCCAGCAGAACAGGGGGGGTCTCCTACGAGCAGTACTTC	CASRTGGVSYEQYF
TRBD1	TRBJ1-1	.	TRBV6-6	TGTGCCAGCAGAGACAGGGTTTCTGCTTTCTTT	CASRDRVSAFF